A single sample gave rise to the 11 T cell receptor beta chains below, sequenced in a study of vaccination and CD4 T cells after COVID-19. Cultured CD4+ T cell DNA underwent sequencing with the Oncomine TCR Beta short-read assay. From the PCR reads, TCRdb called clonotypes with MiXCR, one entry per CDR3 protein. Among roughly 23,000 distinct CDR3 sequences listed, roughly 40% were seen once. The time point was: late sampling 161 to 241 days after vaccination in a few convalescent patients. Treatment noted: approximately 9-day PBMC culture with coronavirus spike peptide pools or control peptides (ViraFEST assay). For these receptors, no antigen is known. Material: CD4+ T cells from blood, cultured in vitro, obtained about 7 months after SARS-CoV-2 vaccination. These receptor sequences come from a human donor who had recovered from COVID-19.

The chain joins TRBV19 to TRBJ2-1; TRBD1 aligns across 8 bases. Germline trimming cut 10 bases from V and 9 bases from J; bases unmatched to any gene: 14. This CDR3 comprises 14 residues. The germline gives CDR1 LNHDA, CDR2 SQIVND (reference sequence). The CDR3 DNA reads TGTGCCACTCGAGGCCGTCAGGGGGCCGGTGAGCAGTTCTTC. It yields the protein CATRGRQGAGEQFF.

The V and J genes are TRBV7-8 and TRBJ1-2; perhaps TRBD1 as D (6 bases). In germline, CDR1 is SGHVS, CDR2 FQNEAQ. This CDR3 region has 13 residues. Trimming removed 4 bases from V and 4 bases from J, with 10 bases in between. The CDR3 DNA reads TGTGCCAGCAGCTCCGAGGGGGTCTATGGCTACACCTTC. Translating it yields CASSSEGVYGYTF.

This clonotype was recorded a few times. The chain's CDR3 is CASSLEGKTQYF. For the CDR3, the DNA is TGTGCCAGCAGCTTAGAGGGGAAGACCCAGTACTTC. The V and J genes are TRBV11-2 and TRBJ2-5; D ambiguous. Germline CDR1 SGHAT, CDR2 FQNNGV. The CDR3 extends over 12 amino acids. V was pared by 0 bases and J by 6 bases, with 5 bases between.

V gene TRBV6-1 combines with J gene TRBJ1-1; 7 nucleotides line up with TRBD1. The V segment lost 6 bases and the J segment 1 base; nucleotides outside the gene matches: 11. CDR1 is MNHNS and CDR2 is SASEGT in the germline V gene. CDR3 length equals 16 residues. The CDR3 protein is CASRASYGTANTEAFF. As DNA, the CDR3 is TGTGCCAGCAGAGCCTCCTACGGGACAGCGAACACTGAAGCTTTCTTT.

CDR3 nucleotide sequence: TGTGCCTGGAGTGTTGGCCCTCAAGAGACCCAGTACTTC. As protein: CAWSVGPQETQYF. The chain couples TRBV30 to TRBJ2-5; the D is unclear. Per germline, CDR1 GTSNPN and CDR2 SVGIG (reference sequence). This CDR3 contains 13 residues. V gave up 0 bases and J gave up 2 bases, with 7 bases separating them.

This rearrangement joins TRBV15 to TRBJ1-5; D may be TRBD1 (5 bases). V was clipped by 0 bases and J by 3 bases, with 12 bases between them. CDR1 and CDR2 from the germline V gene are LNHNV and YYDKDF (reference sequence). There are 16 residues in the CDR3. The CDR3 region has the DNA TGTGCCACCAGCAGAGATGAAGTACAGGACAATCAGCCCCAGCATTTT. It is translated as CATSRDEVQDNQPQHF.

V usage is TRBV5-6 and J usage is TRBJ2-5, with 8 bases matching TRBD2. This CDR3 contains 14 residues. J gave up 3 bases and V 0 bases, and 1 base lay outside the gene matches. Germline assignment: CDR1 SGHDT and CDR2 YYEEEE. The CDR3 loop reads CASSLVRGEETQYF. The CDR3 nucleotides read TGTGCCAGCAGCTTGGTGCGGGGGGAAGAGACCCAGTACTTC.

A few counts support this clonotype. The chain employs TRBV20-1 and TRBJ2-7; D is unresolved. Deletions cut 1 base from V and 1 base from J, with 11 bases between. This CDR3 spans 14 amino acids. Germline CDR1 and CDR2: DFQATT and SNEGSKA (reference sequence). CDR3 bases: TGCAGTGCTAGAGCGGCAGCTTCTTCCTACGAGCAGTACTTC. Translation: CSARAAASSYEQYF.

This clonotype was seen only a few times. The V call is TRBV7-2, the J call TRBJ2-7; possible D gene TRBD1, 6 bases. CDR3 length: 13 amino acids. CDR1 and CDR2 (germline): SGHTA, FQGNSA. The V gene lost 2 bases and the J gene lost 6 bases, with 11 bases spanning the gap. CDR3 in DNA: TGTGCCAGCAGCTTACAGGGGACCCGCGAGCAGTACTTC. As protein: CASSLQGTREQYF.

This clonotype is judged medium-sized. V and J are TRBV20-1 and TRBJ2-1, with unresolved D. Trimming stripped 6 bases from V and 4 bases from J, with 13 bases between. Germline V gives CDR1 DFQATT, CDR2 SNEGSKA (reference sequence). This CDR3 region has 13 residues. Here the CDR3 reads CSAPLPPYNEQFF. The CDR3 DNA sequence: TGCAGTGCACCGCTCCCTCCGTACAATGAGCAGTTCTTC.

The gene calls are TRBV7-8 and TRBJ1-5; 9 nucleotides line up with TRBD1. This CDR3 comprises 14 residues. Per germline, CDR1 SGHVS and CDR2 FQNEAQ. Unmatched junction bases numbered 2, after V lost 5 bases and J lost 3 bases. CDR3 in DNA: TGTGCCAGCAGCGGACAGGGGTACAATCAGCCCCAGCATTTT. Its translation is CASSGQGYNQPQHF.